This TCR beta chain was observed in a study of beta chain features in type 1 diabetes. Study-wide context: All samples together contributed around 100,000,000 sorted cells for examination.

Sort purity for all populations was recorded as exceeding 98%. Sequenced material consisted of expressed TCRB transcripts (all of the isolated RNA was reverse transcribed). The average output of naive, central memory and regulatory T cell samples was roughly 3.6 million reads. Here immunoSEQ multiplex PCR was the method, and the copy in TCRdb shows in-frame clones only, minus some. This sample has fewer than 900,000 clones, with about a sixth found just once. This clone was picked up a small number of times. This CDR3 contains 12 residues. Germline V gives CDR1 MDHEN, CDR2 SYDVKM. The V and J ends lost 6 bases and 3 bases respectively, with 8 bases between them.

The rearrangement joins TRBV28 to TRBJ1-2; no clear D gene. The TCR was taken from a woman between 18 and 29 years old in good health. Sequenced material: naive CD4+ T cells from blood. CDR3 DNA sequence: TGTGCCAGCAGGCCCTATGACTATGGCTACACCTTC. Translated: CASRPYDYGYTF.